A selection of T cell receptor beta chains follows, all from one sample in a study of blood T cells in healthy people across ages. TCRdb passed the 5' RACE reads through MiXCR, listing each CDR3 protein once. The repertoire includes around 970,000 distinct CDR3 sequences, roughly half of them detected once, and roughly a fifth sits in the top ten. The source material was blood. These receptors originate from a woman aged 55-69 years in good health. Each CDR3 is given with its conserved first and last residue. Fields, in order: D gene, clone size, V gene, J gene, CDR3 protein, CDR3 DNA. The D gene is left open where the match is weak. Some rows have no size entry. The others give once, few or many, or a class for an expanded clone.

.,.,TRBV10-3,TRBJ1-2,CAISGSARDGYTF,TGTGCCATCAGTGGCAGTGCTAGAGATGGCTACACCTTC
.,few,TRBV9,TRBJ2-3,CASSVVGGTDTQYF,TGTGCCAGCAGCGTAGTGGGAGGAACAGATACGCAGTATTTT
.,few,TRBV4-1,TRBJ2-7,CASSPIRGSSYEQYF,TGCGCCAGCAGCCCGATTCGGGGGAGCTCCTACGAGCAGTACTTC
.,.,TRBV27,TRBJ2-5,CASSFYGGRETQYF,TGTGCCAGCAGTTTTTATGGGGGGAGAGAGACCCAGTACTTC
TRBD2,.,TRBV20-1,TRBJ2-7,CSALGWASGSYEQYF,TGCAGTGCCCTAGGATGGGCTAGCGGGAGCTACGAGCAGTACTTC
.,.,TRBV7-8,TRBJ1-5,CASSPDHTRSNQPQHF,TGTGCCAGCAGCCCAGACCACACTAGAAGCAATCAGCCCCAGCATTTT
TRBD2,few,TRBV27,TRBJ2-1,CASSTRLAGGPLEQFF,TGTGCCAGCAGTACGAGACTAGCGGGAGGGCCACTTGAGCAGTTCTTC
TRBD1,.,TRBV7-9,TRBJ2-2,CASSLGQGNTGELFF,TGTGCCAGCAGTTTAGGACAGGGGAACACCGGGGAGCTGTTTTTT
.,.,TRBV29-1,TRBJ1-2,CSVKDSHNYGYTF,TGCAGCGTGAAAGACAGCCACAACTATGGCTACACCTTC
.,.,TRBV4-1,TRBJ2-7,CASSQVRVGGYEQYF,TGCGCCAGCAGCCAAGTTAGGGTGGGGGGTTACGAGCAGTACTTC
.,.,TRBV20-1,TRBJ2-2,CSARSQTWGAGELFF,TGCAGTGCTAGAAGCCAAACTTGGGGGGCCGGGGAGCTGTTTTTT
TRBD1,few,TRBV11-2,TRBJ2-3,CASSLDGWGTVTYF,TGTGCCAGCAGCTTAGATGGATGGGGGACAGTTACGTATTTT
TRBD1,.,TRBV25-1,TRBJ2-7,CASSGAHQGVKPYEQYF,TGTGCCAGCAGTGGAGCACATCAGGGGGTGAAGCCCTACGAGCAGTACTTC
TRBD1,.,TRBV7-2,TRBJ1-2,CASSKGQGINGYTF,TGTGCCAGCAGCAAAGGACAGGGGATTAATGGCTACACCTTC
TRBD2,few,TRBV20-1,TRBJ2-7,CSAEKREYSYEQYF,TGCAGTGCCGAAAAGCGGGAGTACTCCTACGAGCAGTACTTC
.,.,TRBV18,TRBJ2-7,CASSPPASYHEQYF,TGTGCCAGCTCACCACCTGCTAGCTACCACGAGCAGTACTTC
.,.,TRBV6-4,TRBJ2-1,CASSVGPGNEQFF,TGTGCCAGCAGTGTGGGCCCCGGCAATGAGCAGTTCTTC
.,.,TRBV2,TRBJ2-3,CASSIMRTRSTDTQYF,TGTGCCAGCTCCATAATGAGGACCCGAAGCACAGATACGCAGTATTTT
TRBD2,many,TRBV29-1,TRBJ2-7,CSVRGGISYEQYF,TGCAGCGTTAGGGGAGGGATCTCCTACGAGCAGTACTTC
.,few,TRBV5-6,TRBJ2-5,CASSSRGDPQETQYF,TGTGCCAGCAGCTCCCGCGGCGATCCTCAAGAGACCCAGTACTTC
.,.,TRBV6-2/TRBV6-3,TRBJ2-5,CASTAGGLEETQYF,TGTGCCAGCACCGCCGGGGGACTGGAAGAGACCCAGTACTTC
.,few,TRBV2,TRBJ2-5,CASSEVTQETQYF,TGTGCCAGCAGTGAAGTGACCCAAGAGACCCAGTACTTC
.,.,TRBV29-1,TRBJ2-7,CSVVGAGHYNEQYF,TGCAGCGTTGTTGGAGCGGGACACTACAATGAGCAGTACTTC
.,.,TRBV20-1,TRBJ2-1,CSASSGGLMSSYNEQFF,TGCAGTGCTAGTTCGGGTGGGCTGATGAGCTCCTACAATGAGCAGTTCTTC
TRBD1,.,TRBV15,TRBJ2-1,CATSRGGTGDNEQFF,TGTGCCACCAGCAGAGGCGGGACAGGGGACAATGAGCAGTTCTTC
.,few,TRBV20-1,TRBJ2-1,CSARRLDYHNEQFF,TGCAGTGCTAGACGATTGGACTATCACAATGAGCAGTTCTTC
.,.,TRBV11-2,TRBJ2-5,CASSLEGIGSGMQYF,TGTGCCAGCAGCTTAGAAGGGATCGGGTCAGGTATGCAGTACTTC
.,few,TRBV15,TRBJ2-5,CATSTDGQETQYF,TGTGCCACCAGCACGGACGGACAAGAGACCCAGTACTTC
TRBD1,.,TRBV27,TRBJ2-5,CASSRGQTYQETQYF,TGTGCCAGCAGTAGGGGACAGACATACCAAGAGACCCAGTACTTC
TRBD1,.,TRBV15,TRBJ2-7,CATSPGTGFRNEQYF,TGTGCCACCAGTCCTGGGACAGGGTTCAGGAATGAGCAGTACTTC
TRBD2,few,TRBV10-3,TRBJ2-3,CAIRSFSGSTDTQYF,TGTGCCATCAGATCATTTAGCGGGAGCACAGATACGCAGTATTTT
.,few,TRBV20-1,TRBJ2-4,CSARDHGRQAKNIQYF,TGCAGTGCTAGAGATCACGGGAGACAAGCCAAAAACATTCAGTACTTC